Below, 17 T cell receptor beta chains from the same sample are listed, as sequenced in a study of CD8 T cells in Susac syndrome. RNA in amounts of roughly 0.45 to 1 ug was reverse transcribed with random hexamers. TCRdb analysed the immunoSEQ multiplex PCR reads with MiXCR anew, one entry per CDR3 protein. The sample contains some 170,000 distinct CDR3 sequences, about 93% of which appear only once. The material sequenced was CD4+ T cells from PBMCs. Receptors were obtained from a human donor in good health.

V is TRBV29-1 and J is TRBJ1-1; D possibly corresponds to TRBD1 (6 bases). The V and J ends lost 7 bases and 3 bases respectively, with 9 bases between them. The CDR3 extends over 11 amino acids. Germline assignment: CDR1 SQVTM and CDR2 ANQGSEA. The CDR3 DNA sequence: TGCAGCGATCAGGGGCACACTGAAGCTTTCTTT. Translated: CSDQGHTEAFF. The whole variable domain, filled in from reference TRBV29-1 and TRBJ1-1, reads SAVISQKPSRDICQRGTSLTIQCQVDSQVTMMFWYRQQPGQSLTLIATANQGSEATYESGFVIDKFPISRPNLTFSTLTVSNMSPEDSSIYLCSDQGHTEAFFGQGTRLTVV.

This chain connects TRBV5-1 to TRBJ1-3; TRBD1 is a possible D gene (5 bases). Between the trimmed V and J ends, which lost 0 bases and 2 bases, there was a span of 6 bases. This CDR3 has 14 amino acids. Germline V gene data show CDR1 as SGHRS and CDR2 as YFSETQ. CDR3 bases: TGCGCCAGCAGCTTGGCAGGGACTGGAAACACCATATATTTT. Its protein is CASSLAGTGNTIYF.

The rearrangement uses TRBV20-1 and TRBJ2-7; 9 nucleotides align to TRBD2. The germline V gene has CDR1 DFQATT and CDR2 SNEGSKA (reference sequence). After removal of 0 bases from V and 7 bases from J, the junction contained 7 bases not matched to a gene. There are 14 residues in the CDR3. DNA for the CDR3: TGCAGTGCTAGAGATGGACAAGCGGGGGGAGAGCAGTACTTC. Protein: CSARDGQAGGEQYF.

The gene calls are TRBV5-1 and TRBJ1-1, with 9 nucleotides matching TRBD1. The germline CDR1 and CDR2 sequences are SGHRS and YFSETQ. J gave up 7 bases and V 4 bases, and 17 bases lay outside the gene matches. This CDR3 region has 17 residues. The CDR3 sequence: CASSLKRQTGGKDEAFF. The CDR3 region has the DNA TGCGCCAGCAGCCTCAAGAGACAGACAGGGGGAAAGGATGAAGCTTTCTTT.

The chain is built from TRBV7-6 and TRBJ2-2; possible D gene TRBD1, 6 bases. The CDR3 covers 15 residues. The germline V gene has CDR1 SGHVS and CDR2 FNYEAQ. V gave up 5 bases and J gave up 2 bases, with 12 bases separating them. CDR3 residues: CASSRTGTNTGELFF. The CDR3 DNA reads as TGTGCCAGCAGCCGAACAGGGACCAACACCGGGGAGCTGTTTTTT. The full variable domain, completed using reference TRBV7-6 and TRBJ2-2, is GAGVSQSPRYKVTKRGQDVALRCDPISGHVSLYWYRQALGQGPEFLTYFNYEAQQDKSGLPNDRFSAERPEGSISTLTIQRTEQRDSAMYRCASSRTGTNTGELFFGEGSRLTVL.

This sequence joins TRBV4-2 and TRBJ2-1; 8 nucleotides align to TRBD2. The CDR3 is 14 amino acids. The germline CDR1 and CDR2 sequences are LGHNA and YNFKEQ. J was trimmed by 7 bases and V by 4 bases; bases with no gene match: 6. The CDR3, as DNA: TGTGCCAGCAGCCCTATAGGCGGGGGGAATGAGCAGTTCTTC. Protein sequence: CASSPIGGGNEQFF.

The V call is TRBV29-1, the J call TRBJ1-3; no firm D call. Trimming cost V 3 bases and J 4 bases, with 7 bases left between them. The V gene's germline CDR1 is SQVTM and CDR2 ANQGSEA. The CDR3 is 12 amino acids. DNA for the CDR3: TGCAGCGTTGAGGTGGTAGGAAACACCATATATTTT. This translates into CSVEVVGNTIYF.

CDR3 bases: TGTGCCAGCAGTTTCTGTCGGGACAGGGTTTGTGCGCCTCTGAAGCCCCAGCATTTT. It yields the protein CASSFCRDRVCAPLKPQHF. The chain couples TRBV5-6 to TRBJ1-5; 9 bases fit TRBD1. The germline CDR1 and CDR2 sequences are SGHDT and YYEEEE. The CDR3 is 19 amino acids. After removal of 5 bases from V and 8 bases from J, the junction contained 23 bases not matched to a gene. Based on the CDR3 plus reference TRBV5-6 and TRBJ1-5, the full variable domain is DAGVTQSPTHLIKTRGQQVTLRCSPKSGHDTVSWYQQALGQGPQFIFQYYEEEERQRGNFPDRFSGHQFPNYSSELNVNALLLGDSALYLCASSFCRDRVCAPLKPQHFGDGTRLSIL.

The chain couples TRBV7-9 to TRBJ2-5; 10 nucleotides line up with TRBD1. J was trimmed by 4 bases and V by 11 bases; bases with no gene match: 13. CDR3 size: 15 residues. Germline V gene sequence: CDR1 SEHNR, CDR2 FQNEAQ (reference sequence). The CDR3: CAGDRGRGGRETQYF. CDR3 sequence (DNA): TGTGCCGGTGACAGGGGGCGCGGAGGCCGAGAGACCCAGTACTTC.

The chain has TRBV6-5 and TRBJ1-4; 7 nucleotides match TRBD1. CDR1 MNHEY and CDR2 SVGAGI come from the germline V gene. The junction had 5 bases not matched to a gene; V was cut back by 4 bases and J by 6 bases. The CDR3 extends over 14 amino acids. As DNA, the CDR3 is TGTGCCAGCAGTTTACAGGGGATTGATGAAAAACTGTTTTTT. Its translation is CASSLQGIDEKLFF.

V is TRBV6-5 and J is TRBJ1-3, with a tentative D call TRBD1 (6 bases). V dropped 6 bases and J dropped 1 base, with 13 bases sitting between them. CDR1 is MNHEY, CDR2 SVGAGI, per germline. CDR3 size: 15 residues. The CDR3 region has the DNA TGTGCCAGCAGACCACAGGGTGTATCTGGAAACACCATATATTTT. Translating it yields CASRPQGVSGNTIYF.

The chain employs TRBV5-1 and TRBJ2-4, with D perhaps TRBD1 (5 bases). Germline V CDR1 and CDR2: SGHRS, YFSETQ. The V gene lost 0 bases and the J gene lost 0 bases, with 10 bases spanning the gap. The CDR3 loop spans 16 amino acids. Here the CDR3 reads CASSLGQLLAKNIQYF. In DNA form, the CDR3 reads TGCGCCAGCAGCTTGGGACAGTTACTAGCCAAAAACATTCAGTACTTC.

The CDR3 DNA sequence: TGTGCCAGCAGCTCCAACGACAGGGAAGAGACCCAGTACTTC. This translates into CASSSNDREETQYF. V and J are TRBV7-2 and TRBJ2-5; 7 nucleotides line up with TRBD1. This CDR3 is built from 14 residues. CDR1 and CDR2 (germline): SGHTA, FQGNSA. The V gene end was trimmed by 4 bases and the J gene end by 3 bases; junction bases not matched to a gene: 5.

V gene TRBV20-1 combines with J gene TRBJ1-2; 9 bases agree with TRBD1. The ends lost 3 bases at V and 6 bases at J; junction bases unmatched: 11. CDR3 length: 15 residues. In germline, CDR1 is DFQATT, CDR2 SNEGSKA (reference sequence). The DNA for the CDR3 is TGCAGTGCTAGGGACGGACAGGGGATTAGAGATGGCTACACCTTC. This encodes CSARDGQGIRDGYTF.

The chain carries TRBV29-1 and TRBJ2-2, with D uncertain. Germline assignment: CDR1 SQVTM and CDR2 ANQGSEA. Trimming took off 6 bases at V and 0 bases at J, with 8 bases between the two ends. The CDR3 is 13 amino acids. The DNA for the CDR3 is TGCAGCGTCCTCGACGCGAACACCGGGGAGCTGTTTTTT. It yields the protein CSVLDANTGELFF.

V gene TRBV3-1 combines with J gene TRBJ2-3; 7 positions match TRBD2. The V and J ends lost 4 bases and 10 bases, in that order; junction bases with no gene match: 5. The CDR3 totals 12 residues. CDR1 is LGHDT, CDR2 YNNKEL, per germline (reference sequence). The CDR3 sequence is CASSLGGYAQYF. CDR3 bases: TGTGCCAGCAGCCTCGGGGGGTACGCGCAGTATTTT.

The chain has TRBV19 and TRBJ2-5; D call uncertain. Germline CDR1 LNHDA, CDR2 SQIVND (reference sequence). The germline V and J ends were trimmed by 4 bases and 1 base, with 7 bases remaining between them. CDR3 length: 13 amino acids. This CDR3 reads CASSTATQETQYF. The CDR3 coding sequence is TGTGCCAGTAGTACAGCTACCCAAGAGACCCAGTACTTC.